The 27 T cell receptor beta chains given below trace back to one sample, sequenced in a study of regulatory T cells in long-lasting Graves disease. Investigators prepared the TCR beta libraries by applying iRepertoire HTBI primers and Arm-PCR of CDR3 regions. TCRdb reanalysed the multiplex PCR reads using MiXCR and keeps one entry per CDR3 protein. The sample has approximately 440,000 distinct CDR3 sequences, 23% seen once. Time point described: persistent/refractory GD, antithyroid drugs over 5 years with positive TRAb. Preparation of the TCR library used RNA extracted from PBMCs. Specimen: peripheral blood mononuclear cells (PBMCs), collected when the disease was refractory, from a patient treated with antithyroid drugs. The receptors were gathered from a female donor with Graves disease.

This clonotype was found many times. The V gene is TRBV3-1, the J gene TRBJ2-5, with no clear D. Germline loops: CDR1 LGHDT, CDR2 YNNKEL (reference sequence). Trimming removed 3 bases at V and 1 base at J, with 12 bases between. CDR3 length equals 15 residues. CDR3 residues: CASSQWAGRQETQYF. The DNA of the CDR3 is TGTGCCAGCAGCCAGTGGGCTGGCCGCCAAGAGACCCAGTACTTC.

The rearrangement links TRBV9 to TRBJ2-1; 7 nucleotides align to TRBD2. This CDR3 is 14 amino acids long. CDR1 is SGDLS, CDR2 YYNGEE, per germline. The junction had 5 bases not matched to a gene; V was cut back by 0 bases and J by 8 bases. This chain's CDR3 is CASSVGLADYEQFF. CDR3 bases: TGTGCCAGCAGCGTAGGACTAGCAGACTATGAGCAGTTCTTC.

The rearrangement joins TRBV7-9 to TRBJ1-6; unclear D gene. From germline, CDR1 is SEHNR and CDR2 FQNEAQ (reference sequence). Trimming shortened V by 1 base and J by 0 bases, and 1 base separated the two germline ends. This CDR3 comprises 14 residues. CDR3 coding DNA: TGTGCCAGCAGCTTAGGCTCCTATAATTCACCCCTCCACTTT. Translating gives CASSLGSYNSPLHF. The full variable domain, with the rest looked up from reference TRBV7-9 and TRBJ1-6, is DTGVSQNPRHKITKRGQNVTFRCDPISEHNRLYWYRQTLGQGPEFLTYFQNEAQLEKSRLLSDRFSAERPKGSFSTLEIQRTEQGDSAMYLCASSLGSYNSPLHFGNGTRLTVT.

The chain combines TRBV7-2 with TRBJ2-7; D call uncertain. V lost 4 bases and J 7 bases, leaving 17 bases between the germline ends. Germline V gene data show CDR1 as SGHTA and CDR2 as FQGNSA. This CDR3 comprises 14 residues. The CDR3 sequence: CASSYRSRTREQYF. The CDR3 DNA is TGTGCCAGCAGCTACAGAAGCCGGACGCGTGAGCAGTACTTC.

As regards this clonotype: A clone one base away is much larger, so this may be a read error. J is TRBJ1-4 and V is TRBV6-4, with 10 bases lining up with TRBD1. Germline CDR1 and CDR2: MRHNA and SNTAGT. The CDR3 consists of 16 residues. The chain's CDR3 is CAGSDTGQGDTEKLFF. The CDR3 bases are TGTGCCGGCAGTGACACCGGACAGGGGGATACAGAAAAACTGTTTTTT.

The chain employs TRBV7-3 and TRBJ1-2; D remains unclear. The CDR3 spans 14 residues. V gave up 4 bases and J gave up 2 bases, with 11 bases separating them. Germline CDR1 and CDR2: SGHTA and FQGTGA. CDR3 coding DNA: TGTGCCAGCAGCTCCTTGAGGAACAACTATGGCTACACCTTC. It codes for CASSSLRNNYGYTF.

The chain has TRBV6-1 and TRBJ1-2; D unclear. Germline V gene sequence: CDR1 MNHNS, CDR2 SASEGT. V lost 6 bases, J lost 8 bases, and 19 bases lay in between. This CDR3 is 14 amino acids long. The CDR3 is CASSYATVLRGYTF. The CDR3 DNA is TGTGCCAGCAGCTACGCCACGGTTCTACGGGGCTACACCTTC.

This clonotype was observed a few times. This chain connects TRBV6-1 to TRBJ1-3; TRBD1 matches at 9 bases. The V and J ends lost 6 bases and 0 bases, in that order; junction bases with no gene match: 6. Per germline, CDR1 MNHNS and CDR2 SASEGT. The CDR3 runs 16 residues. CDR3 sequence (DNA): TGTGCCAGCAGGTCCGGGACAGGGAGCTCTGGAAACACCATATATTTT. Residues: CASRSGTGSSGNTIYF.

In its sample, this clonotype was seen a few times. J is TRBJ1-1 and V is TRBV7-2; no clear D. CDR3 length: 13 residues. CDR1 and CDR2 (germline): SGHTA, FQGNSA. The germline V and J ends were trimmed by 5 bases and 5 bases, with 12 bases remaining between them. CDR3 sequence reads: CASSTKFGTEAFF. CDR3 bases: TGTGCCAGCAGCACCAAGTTTGGGACTGAAGCTTTCTTT.

The V and J genes are TRBV9 and TRBJ1-1, with 7 bases fitting TRBD1. Germline-derived CDR1 and CDR2 are SGDLS and YYNGEE. V lost 4 bases and J lost 2; bases outside the gene matches: 5. The CDR3 is made up of 14 amino acids. The CDR3 reads CASSNQGDNTEAFF. The CDR3 DNA sequence: TGTGCCAGCAGCAATCAGGGGGACAACACTGAAGCTTTCTTT. Full variable domain (rest looked up from reference TRBV9 and TRBJ1-1): DSGVTQTPKHLITATGQRVTLRCSPRSGDLSVYWYQQSLDQGLQFLIQYYNGEERAKGNILERFSAQQFPDLHSELNLSSLELGDSALYFCASSNQGDNTEAFFGQGTRLTVV.

Only one count was recorded for this clonotype. The genes are TRBV7-3 and TRBJ2-3; no firm D call. V lost 5 bases and J lost 5, with 8 bases in between. This CDR3 comprises 12 residues. Germline V CDR1 and CDR2: SGHTA, FQGTGA. CDR3 DNA sequence: TGTGCCAGCAGCGCGCGAGGAGATACGCAGTATTTT. Protein: CASSARGDTQYF.

V gene TRBV7-9 combines with J gene TRBJ2-7; either TRBD1 or TRBD2 may fit D (5 bases each). Trimming removed 1 base at V and 2 bases at J, with 21 bases between. Germline CDR1 and CDR2: SEHNR and FQNEAQ (reference sequence). The CDR3 consists of 18 residues. DNA for the CDR3: TGTGCCAGCAGCTTAGTTGCTCGGCCGGGGCCACTGACCTACGAGCAGTACTTC. This sequence encodes CASSLVARPGPLTYEQYF.

In this sample, this clonotype turned up many times. This chain links TRBV6-1 with TRBJ1-2, with 9 bases identical to TRBD1. The germline V gene encodes CDR1 MNHNS and CDR2 SASEGT. The CDR3 length is 14 residues. The V gene end was trimmed by 10 bases and the J gene end by 4 bases; junction bases not matched to a gene: 10. CDR3 DNA sequence: TGTGCCAACAATAAGGGACAGGGCCCCTATGGCTACACCTTC. It encodes CANNKGQGPYGYTF.

This clonotype was seen a few times. The rearrangement uses TRBV2 and TRBJ2-2; maybe TRBD1 (5 bases). CDR1 and CDR2 (germline): SNHLY, FYNNEI. V was pared by 4 bases and J by 4 bases, with 13 bases between. This CDR3 comprises 15 residues. CDR3 protein: CASSGPTAFTGELFF. CDR3 nucleotides: TGTGCCAGCAGTGGTCCGACAGCTTTCACCGGGGAGCTGTTTTTT.

In this sample, this clonotype turned up a few times. The chain links TRBV5-4 to TRBJ2-5; 8 positions match TRBD2. There are 15 residues in the CDR3. The junction had 12 bases not matched to a gene; V was cut back by 4 bases and J by 7 bases. The germline V gene has CDR1 SGHNT and CDR2 YYREEE (reference sequence). The CDR3 DNA reads as TGTGCCAGCAGCGAAAGCGGGGGCCAGGGTTGGACCCAGTACTTC. Protein: CASSESGGQGWTQYF.

V usage is TRBV20-1 and J usage is TRBJ2-5, with no clear D. The germline gives CDR1 DFQATT, CDR2 SNEGSKA (reference sequence). CDR3 length: 10 residues. The CDR3 loop reads CRFGHETQYF. In DNA, the CDR3 is TGCAGATTTGGGCACGAGACCCAGTACTTC.

The chain couples TRBV30 to TRBJ1-2; D remains ambiguous. This CDR3 is built from 14 residues. From germline, CDR1 is GTSNPN and CDR2 SVGIG (reference sequence). Trimming pared 5 bases from V and 8 bases from J, leaving 21 bases between. CDR3 bases: TGTGCCTGGGAACTTGGAGGGCAAGGACGAGGCTACACCTTC. It codes for CAWELGGQGRGYTF.

The DNA for the CDR3 is TGTGCCAGCAGCATCAGAAGGACAGGGGGCTCTAAAACCTACGAGCAGTACTTC. It yields the protein CASSIRRTGGSKTYEQYF. The rearrangement uses TRBV7-2 and TRBJ2-7; TRBD1 matches 11 bases. V was clipped by 5 bases and J by 2 bases; unmatched bases: 14. The germline gives CDR1 SGHTA, CDR2 FQGNSA. The CDR3 consists of 18 residues.

The chain couples TRBV7-2 to TRBJ2-5; a possible D gene is TRBD1 (7 bases). CDR1 is SGHTA, CDR2 FQGNSA, per germline. The V end lost 5 bases, the J end lost 4 bases, and 20 bases lay between the germline ends. The CDR3 totals 16 residues. CDR3 sequence: CASSRNRGGGRETQYF. In nucleotides, the CDR3 is TGTGCCAGCAGCCGTAACAGGGGAGGCGGGCGAGAGACCCAGTACTTC.

The sample holds many counts of this clonotype. The chain carries TRBV2 and TRBJ2-7, with TRBD2 identical over 8 bases. CDR1 and CDR2 (germline): SNHLY, FYNNEI. CDR3 length: 14 residues. V shed 6 bases and J 2 bases; nucleotides not matched to a gene: 6. CDR3 nucleotide sequence: TGTGCCAGCAGCCAACTAGCGGAGCCCTACGAGCAGTACTTC. This gives the protein CASSQLAEPYEQYF.

Many counts were recorded for this clonotype. V usage is TRBV7-2 and J usage is TRBJ2-7; TRBD2 agrees at 7 bases. CDR1 is SGHTA, CDR2 FQGNSA, per germline. The CDR3 is 14 amino acids. The ends lost 1 base at V and 2 bases at J; junction bases unmatched: 2. For the CDR3, the DNA is TGTGCCAGCAGCTTAGAGGCGGGAGCCTACGAGCAGTACTTC. This codes for CASSLEAGAYEQYF.

This clonotype was detected many times. The chain couples TRBV2 to TRBJ1-6; 7 bases match TRBD1. Germline CDR1 and CDR2: SNHLY and FYNNEI. V was pared by 11 bases and J by 0 bases, with 7 bases of the junction left unmatched. The CDR3 is 15 residues long. The CDR3 protein is CARQTGSSYNSPLHF. Here the CDR3 DNA reads TGTGCCCGCCAGACAGGGAGCTCCTATAATTCACCCCTCCACTTT.

The rearrangement uses TRBV6-1 and TRBJ1-5; 7 nucleotides agree with TRBD1. V lost 9 bases, J lost 2 bases, and 13 bases stayed unmatched. The CDR3 loop spans 16 amino acids. The germline gives CDR1 MNHNS, CDR2 SASEGT. As DNA, the CDR3 is TGTGCCAGTGATCACCCTAGGGGGCCGGGCAATCAGCCCCAGCATTTT. Translation gives CASDHPRGPGNQPQHF.

This clonotype was counted a few times. The chain uses TRBV7-6 and TRBJ2-5; 8 nucleotides align to TRBD2. CDR1 is SGHVS, CDR2 FNYEAQ, per germline. CDR3 size: 19 residues. Trimming took 2 bases from V and 0 from J; bases not matched to a gene: 14. In DNA, the CDR3 is TGTGCCAGCAGCTTAATTATAGCGGGATGGCCTGGGGACCAAGAGACCCAGTACTTC. Translation gives CASSLIIAGWPGDQETQYF. Based on the CDR3 plus reference TRBV7-6 and TRBJ2-5, the full variable domain is GAGVSQSPRYKVTKRGQDVALRCDPISGHVSLYWYRQALGQGPEFLTYFNYEAQQDKSGLPNDRFSAERPEGSISTLTIQRTEQRDSAMYRCASSLIIAGWPGDQETQYFGPGTRLLVL.

The chain joins TRBV6-1 to TRBJ1-1, with D unresolved. The CDR3 length is 14 residues. From germline, CDR1 is MNHNS and CDR2 SASEGT. V was trimmed by 6 bases and J by 0 bases, leaving 11 bases between them. The CDR3 DNA reads TGTGCCAGCAGCCGAAGTTATATGAACACTGAAGCTTTCTTT. This gives the protein CASSRSYMNTEAFF.

This clonotype was seen at least ten times. The V gene is TRBV6-1, the J gene TRBJ1-2; D is unclear. Looked up from germline, CDR1 is MNHNS and CDR2 is SASEGT. CDR3 length equals 14 residues. Trimming stripped 6 bases from V and 0 bases from J, with 11 bases between. The CDR3 is CASRPQVANYGYTF. The CDR3 bases are TGTGCCAGCAGGCCGCAGGTCGCTAACTATGGCTACACCTTC.

This clonotype was counted many times. The chain combines TRBV28 with TRBJ2-7; 8 bases align to TRBD2. The CDR3 is 15 residues long. Germline V gene data show CDR1 as MDHEN and CDR2 as SYDVKM. Trimming took 2 bases from V and 3 from J; bases not matched to a gene: 6. For the CDR3, the DNA is TGTGCCAGCAGTTTACCCAGTACTAGCGGCTACGAGCAGTACTTC. Its protein product is CASSLPSTSGYEQYF. The full variable domain, in which reference TRBV28 and TRBJ2-7 provide the parts outside the CDR3, is DVKVTQSSRYLVKRTGEKVFLECVQDMDHENMFWYRQDPGLGLRLIYFSYDVKMKEKGDIPEGYSVSREKKERFSLILESASTNQTSMYLCASSLPSTSGYEQYFGPGTRLTVT.